A single sample is the source of the 13 T cell receptor beta chains below, sequenced in a study of CD8+CD57+ T cells in acquired aplastic anemia. CDR3 and TCR beta VDJ profiling relied on genomic DNA as the template. MiXCR was run by TCRdb on the reads, yielding one entry per CDR3 protein. The profile shows 200,000 to 250,000 distinct CDR3 sequences, 61% of them singletons. Source material: sorted CD4+, CD8+, or CD8+CD57+ T cells (not recorded which) from PBMCs. The receptors were sampled from a human donor in good health.

The chain has TRBV2 and TRBJ2-6, with TRBD2 identical over 10 bases. Germline CDR1 is SNHLY and CDR2 is FYNNEI. This CDR3 comprises 19 residues. Trimming took 3 bases from V and 2 from J; bases not matched to a gene: 10. The CDR3 loop reads CASSDTGSGGATGANVLTF. The CDR3 DNA is TGTGCCAGCAGTGATACGGGAAGCGGGGGGGCGACTGGGGCCAACGTCCTGACTTTC.

This clonotype was observed many times. The V gene is TRBV7-2, the J gene TRBJ2-3; 8 bases line up with TRBD2. Germline V CDR1 and CDR2: SGHTA, FQGNSA. This CDR3 is 15 amino acids long. V gave up 0 bases and J gave up 1 base; unmatched junction bases: 0. The CDR3 sequence is CASSLALAGTDTQYF. Here the CDR3 DNA reads TGTGCCAGCAGCTTAGCACTAGCGGGCACAGATACGCAGTATTTT.

This clonotype was picked up a small number of times. The V gene is TRBV12-5, the J gene TRBJ1-2, with 8 bases lining up with TRBD1. This CDR3 is built from 11 residues. Trimming cost V 9 bases and J 7 bases; bases outside gene matches: 4. The germline gives CDR1 LGHNT, CDR2 FRNRAP. For the CDR3, the DNA is TGTGCTAGGGGAGGACAGGGTGGCTACACCTTC. Its translation: CARGGQGGYTF.

This chain connects TRBV7-8 to TRBJ1-1; D ambiguous. The CDR3 extends over 11 amino acids. Germline V gene lookup returns CDR1 SGHVS and CDR2 FQNEAQ. Trimming pared 3 bases from V and 6 bases from J, leaving 5 bases between. The CDR3 DNA reads as TGTGCCAGCAGCTTGAGGGCTGAAGCTTTCTTT. It is translated as CASSLRAEAFF.

Comment on this clonotype: Because the CDR3 is missing its conserved closing phenylalanine or tryptophan, this is likely a read error. The V gene is TRBV6-4, the J gene TRBJ2-1; tentatively, D is TRBD2 (5 bases). The germline gives CDR1 MRHNA, CDR2 SNTAGT. CDR3 length equals 13 residues. The DNA for the CDR3 is TGTGCTAGCAGTGACCGGGGCTACAATGAGCAGTTCCTC. Its protein is CASSDRGYNEQFL.

Comment on this clonotype: Germline and junction disagree at one end, which may indicate a read error. V gene TRBV9 combines with J gene TRBJ2-3; TRBD2 aligns across 10 bases. Germline-derived CDR1 and CDR2 are SGDLS and YYNGEE. This CDR3 is 16 amino acids long. The CDR3 nucleotides are TGCGCCAGCAGCCCTGGCGGGACTAGCGGCACAGATACGCAGTATTTT. This codes for CASSPGGTSGTDTQYF. The full variable domain, rest sourced from reference TRBV9 and TRBJ2-3, is DSGVTQTPKHLITATGQRVTLRCSPRSGDLSVYWYQQSLDQGLQFLIQYYNGEERAKGNILERFSAQQFPDLHSELNLSSLELGDSALYFCASSPGGTSGTDTQYFGPGTRLTVL.

In this sample, this clonotype turned up many times. The chain uses TRBV4-3 and TRBJ2-3; 12 bases line up with TRBD2. This CDR3 is built from 16 residues. The V gene's germline CDR1 is LGHNA and CDR2 YSLEER. V shed 0 bases, J shed 4 bases, and the junction held 2 bases outside the gene matches. The CDR3 DNA reads TGCGCCAGCAGCCAAGATCTAGCGGGGGGGCCAGATACGCAGTATTTT. The encoded protein is CASSQDLAGGPDTQYF.

The chain recombines TRBV19 with TRBJ2-7, with D perhaps matching TRBD2 (6 bases). The CDR3 has 15 residues. CDR1 LNHDA and CDR2 SQIVND come from the germline V gene (reference sequence). The V gene lost 5 bases and the J gene lost 3 bases, with 17 bases spanning the gap. The CDR3 DNA reads as TGTGCCAGTAGTCCGCGGGCCCAGGGAGGCTACGAGCAGTACTTC. This sequence encodes CASSPRAQGGYEQYF.

This clonotype was counted between two and nine times. This rearrangement joins TRBV10-3 to TRBJ2-7; 8 bases map to TRBD1. CDR1 is ENHRY and CDR2 is SYGVKD in the germline V gene. V was pared by 4 bases and J by 5 bases, with 4 bases of the junction left unmatched. The CDR3 spans 13 residues. CDR3 nucleotides: TGTGCCATCAGTGGACAGGGGACCCACGAGCAGTACTTC. Protein sequence: CAISGQGTHEQYF.

This clonotype appeared a few times. This chain uses TRBV12-5 with TRBJ1-6, with D hard to call. The CDR3 totals 11 residues. In germline, CDR1 is LGHNT, CDR2 FRNRAP. This chain's CDR3 is CASSSYSPLHF. The CDR3 bases are TGTGCCAGCAGCAGCTATTCACCCCTCCACTTT.

This clonotype was seen ten or more times. The chain employs TRBV5-8 and TRBJ1-2; tentative D call: TRBD1 (6 bases). CDR3 length: 14 residues. V was clipped by 2 bases and J by 7 bases, with 15 bases between them. CDR1 is SGHTS, CDR2 YDEGEE, per germline. The CDR3 bases are TGTGCCAGCAGCTTTAGTGGGGGCGCGTCTGGCTACACCTTC. Translation: CASSFSGGASGYTF. The full variable domain, in which reference TRBV5-8 and TRBJ1-2 provide the parts outside the CDR3, is EAGVTQSPTHLIKTRGQQATLRCSPISGHTSVYWYQQALGLGLQFLLWYDEGEERNRGNFPPRFSGRQFPNYSSELNVNALELEDSALYLCASSFSGGASGYTFGSGTRLTVV.

This clonotype occurred a few times. This sequence joins TRBV24-1 and TRBJ2-1, with 9 nucleotides matching TRBD1. The V gene end was trimmed by 7 bases and the J gene end by 12 bases; junction bases not matched to a gene: 9. CDR3 size: 13 residues. The germline V gene encodes CDR1 KGHDR and CDR2 SFDVKD. The CDR3 DNA sequence: TGTGCCACCAGCTCCGGGACAGGGAAGGTGCAGTTCTTC. This encodes CATSSGTGKVQFF.

The J gene is TRBJ1-5, the V gene TRBV12-3 or TRBV12-4; D is uncertain. Deletions cut 2 bases from V and 9 bases from J, with 14 bases between. CDR3 length: 14 residues. The CDR3 region has the DNA TGTGCCAGCAGTTTACTCTCACCTTATCGGCCCCAGCATTTT. It specifies CASSLLSPYRPQHF.